The sequence of this T cell receptor (beta chain) was determined in a study of OX40 agonist ivuxolimab in advanced cancers. Concerning this clone itself: The antigen is not known.

The CDR3 length is 13 residues. V was clipped by 1 base and J by 4 bases, with 6 bases between them. Germline values: CDR1 SGDLS, CDR2 YYNGEE. Some clones are missing from TCRdb's copy, which holds only in-frame ones; the method was immunoSEQ multiplex PCR. The profile covers just under 60,000 clones, with around 90% appearing a single time and 3% to 4.5% taken by the ten largest. Study findings and constraints: The study found that CD8+ T cells averaged more expanded clones than CD4+.

This specimen consisted of CD4+ or CD8+ T cells sorted from blood, obtained in a trial of the OX40 agonist ivuxolimab. This clonotype was obtained from an adult with an advanced solid tumor such as melanoma, head and neck, liver or kidney cancer. V usage is TRBV9 and J usage is TRBJ2-1; a possible D gene is TRBD1 (6 bases). The CDR3 sequence: CASSVQGYNEQFF. The CDR3 coding sequence is TGTGCCAGCAGCGTACAGGGGTACAATGAGCAGTTCTTC.